This TCR beta chain was retrieved from a study of blood T cell repertoires in COVID-19. In the study overall: Samples representing acute and convalescent COVID-19 were sourced from the United States, Italy and Spain.

Authors' processing steps: Reference gene primer amplification gave estimated nucleated cell counts. Sequencing was performed with immunoSEQ multiplex PCR; in TCRdb, only in-frame clones are kept and a portion is missing. From that table come the V and J calls and clone size; the DNA was used to work out D and trimming. In the table there are 220,000 or so clones, roughly 84% of which are singletons. The sequence derives from a man aged 50 or older who had recovered from COVID-19. Material for sequencing was peripheral blood.

The CDR3 is CASSPDRGVQPQHF. The CDR3 DNA follows: TGTGCCAGCAGCCCTGACAGGGGAGTCCAGCCCCAGCATTTT. This rearrangement joins TRBV11-2 to TRBJ1-5, with TRBD1 matching over 8 bases. V was clipped by 5 bases and J by 7 bases; unmatched bases: 7. CDR3 size: 14 residues. Germline V CDR1 and CDR2: SGHAT, FQNNGV.